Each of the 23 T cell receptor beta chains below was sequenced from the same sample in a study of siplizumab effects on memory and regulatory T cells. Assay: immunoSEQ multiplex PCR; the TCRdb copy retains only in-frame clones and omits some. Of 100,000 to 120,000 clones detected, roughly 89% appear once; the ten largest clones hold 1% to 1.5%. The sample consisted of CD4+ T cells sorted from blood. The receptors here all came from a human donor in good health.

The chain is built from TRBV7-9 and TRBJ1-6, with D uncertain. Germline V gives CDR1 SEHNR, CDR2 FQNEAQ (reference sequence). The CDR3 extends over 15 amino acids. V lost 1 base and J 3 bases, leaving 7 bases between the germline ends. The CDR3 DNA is TGTGCCAGCAGCTTAGAATTGGGCTATAATTCACCCCTCCACTTT. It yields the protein CASSLELGYNSPLHF.

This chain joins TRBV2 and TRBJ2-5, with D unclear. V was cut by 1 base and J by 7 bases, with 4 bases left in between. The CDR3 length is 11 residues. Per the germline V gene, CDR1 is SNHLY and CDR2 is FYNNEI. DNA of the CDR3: TGTGCCAGCAGTGAAGGGGGGACCCAGTACTTC. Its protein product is CASSEGGTQYF.

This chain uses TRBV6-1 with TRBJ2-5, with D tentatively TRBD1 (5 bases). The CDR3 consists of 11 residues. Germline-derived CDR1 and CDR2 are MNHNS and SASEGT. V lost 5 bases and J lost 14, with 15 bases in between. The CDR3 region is CASSTRQRIYF. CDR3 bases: TGTGCCAGCAGTACGCGACAGAGAATCTACTTC.

CDR3 loop: CASMMGGNYGYTF. CDR3 nucleotide sequence: TGTGCCAGCATGATGGGAGGGAACTATGGCTACACCTTC. This chain uses TRBV6-1 with TRBJ1-2, with D unclear. There are 13 residues in the CDR3. Germline loops: CDR1 MNHNS, CDR2 SASEGT. V dropped 7 bases and J dropped 2 bases, with 11 bases sitting between them.

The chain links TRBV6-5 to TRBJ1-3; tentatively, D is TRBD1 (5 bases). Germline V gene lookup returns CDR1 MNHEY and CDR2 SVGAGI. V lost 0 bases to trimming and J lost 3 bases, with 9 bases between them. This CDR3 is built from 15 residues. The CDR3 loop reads CASSYSGGDGNTIYF. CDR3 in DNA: TGTGCCAGCAGTTACTCGGGAGGGGATGGAAACACCATATATTTT.

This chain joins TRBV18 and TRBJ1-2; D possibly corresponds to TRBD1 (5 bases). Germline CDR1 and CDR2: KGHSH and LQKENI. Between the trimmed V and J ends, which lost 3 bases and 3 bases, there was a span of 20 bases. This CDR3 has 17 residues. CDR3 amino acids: CASSPTPPGPVDYGYTF. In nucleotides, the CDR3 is TGTGCCAGCTCACCCACGCCTCCAGGGCCAGTAGACTATGGCTACACCTTC.

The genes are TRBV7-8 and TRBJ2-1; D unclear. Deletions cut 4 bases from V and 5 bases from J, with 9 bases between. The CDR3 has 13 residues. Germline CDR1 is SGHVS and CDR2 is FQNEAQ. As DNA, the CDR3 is TGTGCCAGCAGCTCCCGGACGGACAATGAGCAGTTCTTC. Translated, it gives CASSSRTDNEQFF.

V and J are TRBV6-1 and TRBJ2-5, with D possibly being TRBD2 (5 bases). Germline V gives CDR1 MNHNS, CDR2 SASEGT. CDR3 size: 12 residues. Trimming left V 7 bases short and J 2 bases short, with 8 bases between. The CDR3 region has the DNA TGTGCCAGCAACCAGCGGCAAGAGACCCAGTACTTC. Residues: CASNQRQETQYF.

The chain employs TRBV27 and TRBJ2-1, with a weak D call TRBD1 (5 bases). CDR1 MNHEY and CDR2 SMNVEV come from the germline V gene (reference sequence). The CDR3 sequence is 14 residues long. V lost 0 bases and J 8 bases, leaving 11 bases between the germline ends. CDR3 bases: TGTGCCAGCAGTTTATCGCGACAGTCCTATGAGCAGTTCTTC. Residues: CASSLSRQSYEQFF.

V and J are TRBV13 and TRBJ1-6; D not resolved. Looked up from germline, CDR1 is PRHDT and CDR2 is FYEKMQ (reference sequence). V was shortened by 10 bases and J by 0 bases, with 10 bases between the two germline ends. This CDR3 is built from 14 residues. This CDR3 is CATGVSSYNSPLHF. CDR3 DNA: TGTGCCACCGGGGTGAGCTCCTATAATTCACCCCTCCACTTT.

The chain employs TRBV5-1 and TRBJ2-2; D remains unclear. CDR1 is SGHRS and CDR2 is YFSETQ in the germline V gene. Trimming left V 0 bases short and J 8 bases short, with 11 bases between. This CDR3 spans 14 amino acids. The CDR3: CASSLETVPGELFF. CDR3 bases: TGCGCCAGCAGCTTGGAGACCGTTCCTGGGGAGCTGTTTTTT.

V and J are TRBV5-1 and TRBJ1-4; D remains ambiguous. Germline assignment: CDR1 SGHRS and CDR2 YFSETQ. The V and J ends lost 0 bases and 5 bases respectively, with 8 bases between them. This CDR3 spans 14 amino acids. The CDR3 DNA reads TGCGCCAGCAGCTTGGAGGCGGGGAATGAAAAACTGTTTTTT. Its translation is CASSLEAGNEKLFF. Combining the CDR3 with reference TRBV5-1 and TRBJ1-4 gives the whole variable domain KAGVTQTPRYLIKTRGQQVTLSCSPISGHRSVSWYQQTPGQGLQFLFEYFSETQRNKGNFPGRFSGRQFSNSRSEMNVSTLELGDSALYLCASSLEAGNEKLFFGSGTQLSVL.

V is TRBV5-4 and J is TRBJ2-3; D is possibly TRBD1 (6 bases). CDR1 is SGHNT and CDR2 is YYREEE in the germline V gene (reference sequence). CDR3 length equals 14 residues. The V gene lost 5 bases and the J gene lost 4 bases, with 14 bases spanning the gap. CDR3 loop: CASRIDGTSDTQYF. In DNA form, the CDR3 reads TGTGCCAGCAGGATCGATGGGACATCAGATACGCAGTATTTT.

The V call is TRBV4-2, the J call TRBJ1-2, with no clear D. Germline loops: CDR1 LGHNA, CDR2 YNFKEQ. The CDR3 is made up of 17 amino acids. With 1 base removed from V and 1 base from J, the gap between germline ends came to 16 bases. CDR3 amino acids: CASSQGSADQINYGYTF. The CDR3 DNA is TGTGCCAGCAGCCAAGGTTCGGCTGACCAGATTAACTATGGCTACACCTTC.

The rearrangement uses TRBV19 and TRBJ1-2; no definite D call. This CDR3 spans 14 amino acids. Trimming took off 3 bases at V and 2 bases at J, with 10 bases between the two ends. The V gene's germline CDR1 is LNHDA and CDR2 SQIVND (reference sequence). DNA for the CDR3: TGTGCCAGTAGTATTTCGGGTGGGAACTATGGCTACACCTTC. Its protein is CASSISGGNYGYTF.

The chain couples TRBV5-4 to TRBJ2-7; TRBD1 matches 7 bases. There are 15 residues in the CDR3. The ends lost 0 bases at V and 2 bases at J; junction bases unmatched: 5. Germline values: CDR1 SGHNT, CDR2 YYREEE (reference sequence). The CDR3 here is CASSLASGTAYEQYF. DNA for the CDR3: TGTGCCAGCAGCTTGGCATCTGGGACAGCCTACGAGCAGTACTTC.

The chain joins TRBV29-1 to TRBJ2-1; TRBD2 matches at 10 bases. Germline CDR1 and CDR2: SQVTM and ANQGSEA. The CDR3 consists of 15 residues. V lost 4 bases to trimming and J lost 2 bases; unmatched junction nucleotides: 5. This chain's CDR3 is CSVASGSLTYNEQFF. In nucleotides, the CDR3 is TGCAGCGTTGCTAGCGGGAGCCTTACCTACAATGAGCAGTTCTTC.

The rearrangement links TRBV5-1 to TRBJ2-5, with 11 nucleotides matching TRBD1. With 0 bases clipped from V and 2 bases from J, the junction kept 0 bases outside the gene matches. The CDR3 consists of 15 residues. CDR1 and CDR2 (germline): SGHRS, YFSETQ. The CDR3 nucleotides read TGCGCCAGCAGCTTGGGGGACAGGGGGCAAGAGACCCAGTACTTC. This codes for CASSLGDRGQETQYF.

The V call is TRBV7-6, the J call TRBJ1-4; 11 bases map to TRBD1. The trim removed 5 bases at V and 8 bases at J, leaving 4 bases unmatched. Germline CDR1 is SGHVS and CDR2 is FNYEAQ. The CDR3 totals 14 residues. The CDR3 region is CASSPGQGVEKLFF. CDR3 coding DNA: TGTGCCAGCAGCCCGGGACAGGGGGTGGAAAAACTGTTTTTT.

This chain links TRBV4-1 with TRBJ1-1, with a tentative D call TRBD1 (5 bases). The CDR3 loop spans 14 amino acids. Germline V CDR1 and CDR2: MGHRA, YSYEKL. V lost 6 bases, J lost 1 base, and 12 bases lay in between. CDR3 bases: TGCGCCAGCAGGGGGGTTCTGAAGAACACTGAAGCTTTCTTT. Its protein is CASRGVLKNTEAFF.

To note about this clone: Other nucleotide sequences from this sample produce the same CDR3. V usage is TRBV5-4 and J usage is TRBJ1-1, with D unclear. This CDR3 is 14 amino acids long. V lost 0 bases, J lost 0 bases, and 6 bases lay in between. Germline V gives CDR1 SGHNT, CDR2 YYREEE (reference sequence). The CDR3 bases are TGTGCCAGCAGCTTGGGAGGCATGAACACTGAAGCTTTCTTT. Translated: CASSLGGMNTEAFF.

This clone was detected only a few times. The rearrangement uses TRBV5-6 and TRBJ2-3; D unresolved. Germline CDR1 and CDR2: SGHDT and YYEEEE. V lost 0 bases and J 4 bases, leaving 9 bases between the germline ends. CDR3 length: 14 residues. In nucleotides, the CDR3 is TGTGCCAGCAGCTTGGGGGTCCCCCCAGATACGCAGTATTTT. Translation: CASSLGVPPDTQYF. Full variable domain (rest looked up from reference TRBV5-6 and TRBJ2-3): DAGVTQSPTHLIKTRGQQVTLRCSPKSGHDTVSWYQQALGQGPQFIFQYYEEEERQRGNFPDRFSGHQFPNYSSELNVNALLLGDSALYLCASSLGVPPDTQYFGPGTRLTVL.

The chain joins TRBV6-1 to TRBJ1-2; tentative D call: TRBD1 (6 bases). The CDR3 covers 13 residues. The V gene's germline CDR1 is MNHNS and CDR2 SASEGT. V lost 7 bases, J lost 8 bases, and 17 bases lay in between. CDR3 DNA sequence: TGTGCCAGCATCATCCCCGGGGGCTGGGGCTACACCTTC. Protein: CASIIPGGWGYTF.